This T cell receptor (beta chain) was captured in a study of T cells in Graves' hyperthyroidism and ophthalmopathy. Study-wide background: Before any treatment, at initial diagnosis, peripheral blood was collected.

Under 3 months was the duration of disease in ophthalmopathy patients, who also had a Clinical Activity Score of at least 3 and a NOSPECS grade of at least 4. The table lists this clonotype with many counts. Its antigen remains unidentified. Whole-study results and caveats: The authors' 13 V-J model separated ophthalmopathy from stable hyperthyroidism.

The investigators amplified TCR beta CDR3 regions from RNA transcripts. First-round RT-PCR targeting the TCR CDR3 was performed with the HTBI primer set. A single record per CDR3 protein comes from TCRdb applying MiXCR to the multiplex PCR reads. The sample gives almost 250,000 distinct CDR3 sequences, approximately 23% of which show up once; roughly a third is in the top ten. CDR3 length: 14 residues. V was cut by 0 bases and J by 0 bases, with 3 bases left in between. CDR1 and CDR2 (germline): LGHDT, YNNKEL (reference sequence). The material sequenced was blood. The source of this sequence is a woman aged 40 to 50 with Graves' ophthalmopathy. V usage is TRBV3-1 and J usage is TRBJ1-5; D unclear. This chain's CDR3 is CASSQEFSNQPQHF. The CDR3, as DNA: TGTGCCAGCAGCCAAGAATTTAGCAATCAGCCCCAGCATTTT.